This T cell receptor (beta chain) was observed in a study of PD-L1 blockade in urothelial cancer. Study-level information: Anywhere from 0 to 3 prior chemotherapy regimens had been received by patients. Per blood sample, T cells had a median of approximately 150,000.

Measured with immunoSEQ multiplex PCR; TCRdb has only the in-frame clones, and not every one. The sample lists under 30,000 clones, 80% occurring once. CDR3 length: 14 residues. Germline CDR1 reads ENHRY; CDR2 reads SYGVKD. Trimming took off 4 bases at V and 1 base at J, with 10 bases between the two ends. Each patient supplied 1 to 8 pretreatment and on-treatment samples. The V call is TRBV10-3, the J call TRBJ1-1; TRBD1 might be the D (6 bases). The sample was PBMCs, taken around atezolizumab (anti-PD-L1) treatment. This clonotype originated in a man in his fifties with urothelial cancer. The CDR3 spells CAISGAGANTEAFF. Written as DNA, the CDR3 is TGTGCCATCAGTGGGGCAGGGGCGAACACTGAAGCTTTCTTT.